This section outlines one TCR beta chain sequence together with its context. Its antigen is unknown. CDR3 size: 14 residues. The germline gives CDR1 WNHNN, CDR2 SYGVQD (reference sequence). V lost 0 bases, J lost 7 bases, and 5 bases stayed unmatched. The sample is drawn from a study of cytomegalovirus exposure and HLA in healthy donors. Regarding the study as a whole: The study labeled fewer than 200 TCR beta chains cytomegalovirus-associated. A later analysis, which compared TCR beta chains of equal frequency, found the HLA-associated ones more clonally expanded. TCR beta V segments were, for the most part, productive about 90% or about 30% of the time in an earlier analysis. CMV serostatus stood as the only immune exposure information on hand.

Primers for the PCR totalled 60 Vbeta and 13 Jbeta. Profiling relied on immunoSEQ multiplex PCR, and the TCRdb table lists in-frame clones only, not all of them. Here the sample spans a few hundred thousand clones, 92% being singletons. This clonotype was sampled from a girl aged 2 to 9 in good health and CMV-seronegative. The sequenced sample consisted of PBMCs. The rearrangement uses TRBV10-1 and TRBJ1-2; 7 nucleotides align to TRBD1. The CDR3 protein is CASSESIDRAGYTF. The DNA of the CDR3 is TGCGCCAGCAGTGAGTCGATCGACAGGGCTGGCTACACCTTC.